The 27 T cell receptor beta chains reported below all come from one sample, sequenced in a study of T cells in Graves' hyperthyroidism and ophthalmopathy. RNA transcripts yielded amplified TCR beta CDR3 regions. Researchers ran a first-round RT-PCR on the TCR CDR3 using the HTBI primer set. Using its own MiXCR run on the multiplex PCR reads, TCRdb lists one record per CDR3 protein. This repertoire shows more than 550,000 distinct CDR3 sequences, approximately 42% found once; its top ten account for more than 7%. Sequenced material: peripheral blood or thyroid tissue (not recorded which). These TCRs come from an adult man with Graves' disease, either hyperthyroidism or ophthalmopathy (not recorded which).

Remarks on this clonotype: Since no conserved phenylalanine or tryptophan closes the CDR3, a read error is the likely cause. Because the CDR3's place on the DNA is in doubt, the DNA is left out and the CDR3 is given as listed by TCRdb. The V call is TRBV29-1, the J call TRBJ1-4; TRBD1, the table's D call, was not compared with the DNA. The CDR3 has 8 residues if both end residues are counted. Germline CDR1 is SQVTM and CDR2 is ANQGSEA. The CDR3 spells CSVGRGAS.

V usage is TRBV7-3 and J usage is TRBJ1-5, with TRBD1 matching 10 bases. The J segment lost 2 bases and the V segment lost 10 bases, leaving 5 bases of the junction unmatched. CDR3 length: 14 amino acids. Germline lookup yields CDR1 SGHTA and CDR2 FQGTGA. Here the CDR3 reads CAKTGGAGNQPQHF. For the CDR3, the DNA is TGTGCCAAGACAGGGGGCGCGGGCAATCAGCCCCAGCATTTT.

The rearrangement links TRBV7-9 to TRBJ1-2; no clear D. V was clipped by 3 bases and J by 1 base, with 27 bases between them. Germline assignment: CDR1 SEHNR and CDR2 FQNEAQ (reference sequence). CDR3 length: 20 residues. The CDR3 bases are TGTGCCAGCAGCTTGGTGGCGGGAGGAATCGTAGTTCCCTTTAACTATGGCTACACCTTC. Translating gives CASSLVAGGIVVPFNYGYTF. The whole variable domain, filled in from reference TRBV7-9 and TRBJ1-2, reads DTGVSQNPRHKITKRGQNVTFRCDPISEHNRLYWYRQTLGQGPEFLTYFQNEAQLEKSRLLSDRFSAERPKGSFSTLEIQRTEQGDSAMYLCASSLVAGGIVVPFNYGYTFGSGTRLTVV.

This clonotype was observed many times. The junction shows a germline mismatch at one end, possibly a read error. This chain uses TRBV7-7 with TRBJ2-5; D is possibly TRBD1 (6 bases). The CDR3 runs to 14 residues. Germline V lookup: CDR1 SSHAT, CDR2 FNYEAQ (reference sequence). The DNA for the CDR3 is TGTGCTAGCAGCTTACAGGGAGTTCAGGAGACCCAGTACTTC. Amino acids: CASSLQGVQETQYF.

The chain links TRBV7-6 to TRBJ2-5, with no clear D. V shed 1 base and J shed 2 bases, with 11 bases lying between them. Germline loops: CDR1 SGHVS, CDR2 FNYEAQ. The CDR3 has 15 residues. This CDR3 is CASSLVGRIQETQYF. The CDR3 coding sequence is TGTGCCAGCAGCTTAGTTGGACGGATACAAGAGACCCAGTACTTC.

The rearrangement uses TRBV11-2 and TRBJ1-6; TRBD1 matches at 9 bases. CDR1 and CDR2 from the germline V gene are SGHAT and FQNNGV. V trimming: 4 bases; J trimming: 8 bases; junction bases outside the gene matches: 9. This CDR3 spans 16 amino acids. This CDR3 reads CASSSSGQGFDSPLHF. The CDR3 DNA reads TGTGCCAGCAGCTCCTCGGGACAGGGTTTTGATTCACCCCTCCACTTT.

V usage is TRBV20-1 and J usage is TRBJ2-5; D perhaps matches TRBD1 (5 bases). The CDR3 has 14 residues. V gave up 4 bases and J gave up 2 bases, with 14 bases separating them. Germline V lookup: CDR1 DFQATT, CDR2 SNEGSKA (reference sequence). The CDR3 DNA follows: TGCAGTGCTATGGCAGGGCTAGTTCAAGAGACCCAGTACTTC. This sequence encodes CSAMAGLVQETQYF.

The V and J genes are TRBV7-9 and TRBJ2-7; D unresolved. Germline V gene sequence: CDR1 SEHNR, CDR2 FQNEAQ (reference sequence). Trimming removed 5 bases at V and 2 bases at J, with 16 bases between. The CDR3 length is 15 residues. This CDR3 reads CASSTAKTSPYEQYF. The CDR3 DNA follows: TGTGCCAGCAGCACCGCAAAAACTTCTCCCTACGAGCAGTACTTC. Using reference TRBV7-9 and TRBJ2-7 for the parts outside the CDR3, the full variable domain is DTGVSQNPRHKITKRGQNVTFRCDPISEHNRLYWYRQTLGQGPEFLTYFQNEAQLEKSRLLSDRFSAERPKGSFSTLEIQRTEQGDSAMYLCASSTAKTSPYEQYFGPGTRLTVT.

The chain recombines TRBV7-2 with TRBJ2-2, with 10 nucleotides matching TRBD1. The CDR3 extends over 14 amino acids. Germline values: CDR1 SGHTA, CDR2 FQGNSA. Germline trimming cut 3 bases from V and 6 bases from J; bases unmatched to any gene: 1. CDR3 nucleotide sequence: TGTGCCAGCAGCTTTGGACAGGGGGCCGGGGAGCTGTTTTTT. It specifies CASSFGQGAGELFF.

To note about this clonotype: A read error may be the cause here, since a much bigger clone is one base away. In nucleotides, the CDR3 is TGCAGTGCTAGAGCGGGACTAGCGGGACAAGAGACCCAGTACTTC. This translates into CSARAGLAGQETQYF. The chain links TRBV20-1 to TRBJ2-5; 13 bases map to TRBD2. Germline lookup yields CDR1 DFQATT and CDR2 SNEGSKA (reference sequence). The CDR3 loop spans 15 amino acids. V was pared by 1 base and J by 2 bases, with 1 base of the junction left unmatched.

This clonotype was picked up a small number of times. The chain uses TRBV5-1 and TRBJ1-1, with a possible D match to TRBD1 (5 bases). This CDR3 is built from 15 residues. Germline lookup yields CDR1 SGHRS and CDR2 YFSETQ. The ends were cut back, 4 bases at V and 0 bases at J, with 13 bases in the middle. The DNA for the CDR3 is TGCGCCAGCAGCACGGAGGGACGGTTGAACACTGAAGCTTTCTTT. It yields the protein CASSTEGRLNTEAFF.

This clonotype was seen at least ten times. V gene TRBV10-3 combines with J gene TRBJ1-1; 7 positions agree with TRBD1. This CDR3 comprises 16 residues. J lost 5 bases, V lost 5 bases, and 14 bases had no gene match. Per the germline V gene, CDR1 is ENHRY and CDR2 is SYGVKD. DNA for the CDR3: TGTGCCATCAGTCAGGGGGGCAGGATCGGGGGTACTGAAGCTTTCTTT. It codes for CAISQGGRIGGTEAFF.

The chain carries TRBV11-2 and TRBJ1-1; 11 nucleotides line up with TRBD1. V lost 3 bases and J lost 8; bases outside the gene matches: 8. The CDR3 consists of 15 residues. The germline gives CDR1 SGHAT, CDR2 FQNNGV. This chain's CDR3 is CASSFRDRGDYEAFF. The CDR3 DNA reads TGTGCCAGCAGCTTCCGGGACAGGGGGGACTACGAAGCTTTCTTT.

The chain combines TRBV13 with TRBJ2-7; weak D call: TRBD1 (5 bases). Trimming pared 1 base from V and 6 bases from J, leaving 19 bases between. Germline CDR1 is PRHDT and CDR2 is FYEKMQ (reference sequence). CDR3 length: 16 residues. The CDR3 reads CASSLVGVSTLIEQYF. In nucleotides, the CDR3 is TGTGCCAGCAGCTTAGTAGGGGTGTCCACGCTCATCGAGCAGTACTTC.

On this clonotype: Germline is not matched at one junction end, which may reflect a read error. The rearrangement joins TRBV7-9 to TRBJ2-2; 7 bases are a match to TRBD1. This CDR3 contains 10 residues. CDR1 is SEHNR and CDR2 is FQNEAQ in the germline V gene (reference sequence). The CDR3, as DNA: TGTGCCAGCAGCTTAGAACAGGGGAGTTGG. Protein: CASSLEQGSW.

This clonotype was recorded at least ten times. The genes are TRBV29-1 and TRBJ1-3; no reliable D call. V was cut by 6 bases and J by 0 bases, with 9 bases left in between. The CDR3 is made up of 13 amino acids. The V gene's germline CDR1 is SQVTM and CDR2 ANQGSEA. CDR3 residues: CSVVHGSGNTIYF. The DNA for the CDR3 is TGCAGCGTGGTCCATGGCTCTGGAAACACCATATATTTT.

Points on this clonotype: Compared with germline, one end of the junction differs, possibly owing to a read error. The chain employs TRBV2 and TRBJ1-6; a possible D gene is TRBD1 (5 bases). This CDR3 has 14 residues. Germline V gene data show CDR1 as SNHLY and CDR2 as FYNNEI. The chain's CDR3 is CVSSGHVGNSPLHF. CDR3 bases: TGTGTCAGCAGTGGACATGTGGGTAATTCACCCCTCCACTTT.

The rearrangement joins TRBV24-1 to TRBJ1-5; 7 nucleotides line up with TRBD1. The CDR3 runs 16 residues. Germline CDR1 is KGHDR and CDR2 is SFDVKD. Unmatched junction bases numbered 13, after V lost 2 bases and J lost 10 bases. This CDR3 reads CATSDSRQGRDSPQHF. The CDR3 DNA sequence: TGTGCCACCAGTGATTCCCGACAGGGAAGGGATTCACCCCAGCATTTT.

CDR3 protein: CASSRETSGAGANVLTF. The CDR3 nucleotides read TGTGCCAGCAGCCGGGAGACTAGCGGGGCTGGGGCCAACGTCCTGACTTTC. The chain employs TRBV9 and TRBJ2-6; TRBD2 matches at 11 bases. With 4 bases clipped from V and 2 bases from J, the junction kept 5 bases outside the gene matches. The CDR3 has 17 residues. Germline V gene data show CDR1 as SGDLS and CDR2 as YYNGEE.

V gene TRBV24-1 combines with J gene TRBJ2-5; 7 bases map to TRBD2. This CDR3 has 13 residues. V shed 6 bases, J shed 7 bases, and the junction held 7 bases outside the gene matches. CDR1 and CDR2 from the germline V gene are KGHDR and SFDVKD. CDR3 nucleotide sequence: TGTGCCACCAGTTGGTCGGGAGGTGCGACCCAGTACTTC. Amino acid sequence: CATSWSGGATQYF.

The rearrangement links TRBV10-3 to TRBJ2-7; 14 bases match TRBD2. The length of the CDR3 is 16 residues. With V trimmed by 6 bases and J by 2 bases, 6 bases remained unmatched. Per germline, CDR1 ENHRY and CDR2 SYGVKD. CDR3 sequence (DNA): TGTGCCATCAGCCCGGGACTAGCGGGGGCTACCTACGAGCAGTACTTC. This encodes CAISPGLAGATYEQYF.

This clonotype was seen only a few times. The chain recombines TRBV10-3 with TRBJ1-1; no definite D call. Per the germline V gene, CDR1 is ENHRY and CDR2 is SYGVKD. The CDR3 has 15 amino acids. V was shortened by 0 bases and J by 4 bases, with 12 bases between the two germline ends. The chain's CDR3 is CAISESGNLGTEAFF. As DNA, the CDR3 is TGTGCCATCAGTGAGTCAGGGAATCTTGGCACTGAAGCTTTCTTT.

The chain joins TRBV7-9 to TRBJ1-4; TRBD1 agrees at 9 bases. This CDR3 spans 17 amino acids. With V trimmed by 4 bases and J by 7 bases, 13 bases remained unmatched. Per germline, CDR1 SEHNR and CDR2 FQNEAQ (reference sequence). CDR3 in DNA: TGTGCCAGCAGCTCGCACGACCTACAGGGGGCGGGTGAAAAACTGTTTTTT. Its protein product is CASSSHDLQGAGEKLFF.

This clonotype was detected ten times or more. The rearrangement uses TRBV15 and TRBJ2-5; the match to TRBD2 covers 11 bases. Germline CDR1 and CDR2: LNHNV and YYDKDF (reference sequence). Unmatched junction bases numbered 6, after V lost 5 bases and J lost 1 base. The CDR3 is made up of 16 amino acids. CDR3 in amino acids: CATSEGLAGLQETQYF. CDR3 bases: TGTGCCACCAGCGAAGGACTAGCGGGCCTCCAAGAGACCCAGTACTTC.

This rearrangement joins TRBV25-1 to TRBJ1-4; the D gene is possibly TRBD1 (5 bases). The CDR3 length is 15 residues. The V end was cut by 2 bases, the J end by 4 bases, with 11 bases between. Germline lookup yields CDR1 MGHDK and CDR2 SYGVNS. Here the CDR3 DNA reads TGTGCCAGCAGTGAAATAGAAGGACATAATGAAAAACTGTTTTTT. Translation gives CASSEIEGHNEKLFF.

This clonotype came up many times. The chain combines TRBV7-8 with TRBJ1-6, with a weak D call TRBD1 (5 bases). The germline CDR1 and CDR2 sequences are SGHVS and FQNEAQ. The CDR3 is made up of 15 amino acids. Trimming removed 5 bases from V and 8 bases from J, with 16 bases in between. CDR3 sequence reads: CASSPAGRGDSPLHF. The CDR3 nucleotides read TGTGCCAGCAGCCCGGCGGGACGGGGGGATTCACCCCTCCACTTT.

This clonotype was counted at least ten times. The chain couples TRBV24-1 to TRBJ1-2; 8 nucleotides match TRBD1. Germline values: CDR1 KGHDR, CDR2 SFDVKD. Trimming at V came to 2 bases and at J to 2 bases, leaving 3 bases not matched to a gene. This CDR3 has 15 amino acids. This chain's CDR3 is CATSDSGGANYGYTF. The CDR3 nucleotides read TGTGCCACCAGTGATTCAGGGGGCGCCAACTATGGCTACACCTTC.